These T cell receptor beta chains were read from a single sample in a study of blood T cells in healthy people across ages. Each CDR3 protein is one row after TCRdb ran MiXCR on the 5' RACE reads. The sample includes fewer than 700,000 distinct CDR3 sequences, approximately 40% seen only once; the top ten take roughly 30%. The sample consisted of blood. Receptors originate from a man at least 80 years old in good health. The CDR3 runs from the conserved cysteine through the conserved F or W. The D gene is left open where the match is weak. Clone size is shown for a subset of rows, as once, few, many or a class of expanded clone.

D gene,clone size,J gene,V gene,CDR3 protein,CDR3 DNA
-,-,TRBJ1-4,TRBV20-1,CSAKAGTREKLFF,TGCAGTGCAAAGGCCGGGACACGGGAAAAACTGTTTTTT
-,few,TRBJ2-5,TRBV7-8,CASSPGRRYQETQYF,TGTGCCAGCAGCCCAGGACGACGGTACCAAGAGACCCAGTACTTC
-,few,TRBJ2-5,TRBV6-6,CASSSRQDTQYF,TGTGCCAGCAGTTCGCGACAGGACACCCAGTACTTC
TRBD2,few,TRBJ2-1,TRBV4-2,CASSQRTSGSYNELFF,TGTGCCAGCAGCCAGAGGACTAGCGGGAGTTACAATGAGCTGTTCTTC
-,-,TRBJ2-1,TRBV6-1,CASSVTGNEQFF,TGTGCCAGCAGTGTAACGGGGAATGAGCAGTTCTTC
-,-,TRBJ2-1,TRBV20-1,CCARSGGGDYNEQFF,TGCTGTGCTAGATCTGGCGGGGGCGACTACAATGAGCAGTTCTTC
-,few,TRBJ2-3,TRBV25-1,CASSNNRATDTQYF,TGTGCCAGCAGTAACAACAGGGCCACAGATACGCAGTATTTT
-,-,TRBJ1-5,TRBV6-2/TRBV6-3,CASPPVGPRNQPQHF,TGTGCCAGCCCCCCCGTGGGGCCGAGAAATCAGCCCCAGCATTTT
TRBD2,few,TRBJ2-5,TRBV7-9,CASSLGGLDGETQYF,TGTGCCAGCAGCTTAGGTGGACTAGATGGCGAGACCCAGTACTTC
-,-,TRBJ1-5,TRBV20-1,CSARVDTGGNRPQHF,TGCAGTGCTAGAGTGGACACCGGCGGCAATCGGCCCCAGCATTTT
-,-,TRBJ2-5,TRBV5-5,CASSIGQLGEQYF,TGTGCCAGCAGCATCGGACAGCTTGGGGAGCAGTACTTC
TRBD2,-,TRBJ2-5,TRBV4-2,CASSQEAGAQYF,TGTGCCAGCAGCCAAGAAGCGGGGGCCCAGTACTTC
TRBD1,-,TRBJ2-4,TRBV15,CATSNRGAKNIQYF,TGTGCCACCAGTAACAGGGGCGCCAAAAACATTCAGTACTTC
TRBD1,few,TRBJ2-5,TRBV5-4,CASSLARRQGVGETQYF,TGTGCCAGCAGCTTGGCCAGGAGACAGGGCGTGGGGGAGACCCAGTACTTC
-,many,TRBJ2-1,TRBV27,CASSLSPARTTGSYNEQFF,TGTGCCAGCAGTTTAAGTCCCGCCAGGACTACCGGCTCCTACAATGAGCAGTTCTTC
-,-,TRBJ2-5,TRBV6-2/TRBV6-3,CASSLGRVKYF,TGTGCCAGCAGCCTCGGACGGGTGAAGTACTTC
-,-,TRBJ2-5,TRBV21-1,CASISDHWYNEQYF,TGTGCCAGCATCTCGGACCACTGGTACAATGAGCAGTACTTC
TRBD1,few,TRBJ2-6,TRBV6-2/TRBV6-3,CASERTGRGANVLTF,TGTGCCAGCGAGAGGACAGGGCGCGGGGCCAACGTCCTGACTTTC
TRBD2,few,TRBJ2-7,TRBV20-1,CSASVYGGSSYNEQYF,TGCAGTGCTAGCGTATACGGGGGGAGCTCCTACAATGAGCAGTACTTC
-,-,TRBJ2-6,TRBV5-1,CASSCGGAEANVLTF,TGCGCCAGCAGCTGTGGTGGGGCTGAGGCCAACGTCCTGACTTTC
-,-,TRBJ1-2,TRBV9,CASSVEQGPYGYTF,TGTGCCAGCAGCGTAGAACAGGGACCCTATGGCTACACCTTC
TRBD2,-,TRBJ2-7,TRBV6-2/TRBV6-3,CASSPWTSGESYEQYF,TGTGCCAGCAGCCCCTGGACTAGCGGGGAATCCTACGAGCAGTACTTC
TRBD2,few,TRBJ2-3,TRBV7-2,CASSLFPESLAGGVTDTQYF,TGTGCCAGCAGCTTATTCCCGGAATCACTAGCGGGAGGTGTGACAGATACGCAGTATTTT
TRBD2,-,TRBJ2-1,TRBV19,CASSIYYSGGALSYNVQFF,TGTGCCAGTAGTATATATTATAGCGGGGGGGCCCTATCCTACAATGTGCAGTTCTTC
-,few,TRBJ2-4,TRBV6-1,CASIEALGIQYF,TGTGCCAGCATTGAGGCCCTCGGCATTCAGTACTTC
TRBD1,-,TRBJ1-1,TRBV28,CASGPTGTDLTEAFF,TGTGCCAGCGGACCCACGGGGACAGACCTCACTGAAGCTTTCTTT
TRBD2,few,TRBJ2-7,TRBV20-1,CSARRREGLDEQYF,TGCAGTGCCCGTAGGAGGGAGGGATTAGACGAGCAGTACTTC
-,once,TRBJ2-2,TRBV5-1,CASSVLDTGELFF,TGCGCCAGCAGCGTTCTCGACACCGGGGAGCTGTTTTTT
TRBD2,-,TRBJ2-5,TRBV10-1,CASSRGTSGGQETQYF,TGCGCCAGCAGTCGCGGGACTAGCGGAGGTCAAGAGACCCAGTACTTC
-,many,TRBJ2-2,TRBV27,CASWPGWNGRNTGELFF,TGTGCCAGCTGGCCAGGTTGGAACGGGAGGAACACCGGGGAGCTGTTTTTT
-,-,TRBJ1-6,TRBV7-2,CASSRENEHSPLHF,TGTGCCAGCAGCCGGGAGAATGAGCATTCACCCCTCCACTTT
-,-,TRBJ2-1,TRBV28,CVSSIVVGTSGNEQFF,TGTGTCAGCAGTATAGTAGTGGGGACTTCGGGGAATGAGCAGTTCTTC